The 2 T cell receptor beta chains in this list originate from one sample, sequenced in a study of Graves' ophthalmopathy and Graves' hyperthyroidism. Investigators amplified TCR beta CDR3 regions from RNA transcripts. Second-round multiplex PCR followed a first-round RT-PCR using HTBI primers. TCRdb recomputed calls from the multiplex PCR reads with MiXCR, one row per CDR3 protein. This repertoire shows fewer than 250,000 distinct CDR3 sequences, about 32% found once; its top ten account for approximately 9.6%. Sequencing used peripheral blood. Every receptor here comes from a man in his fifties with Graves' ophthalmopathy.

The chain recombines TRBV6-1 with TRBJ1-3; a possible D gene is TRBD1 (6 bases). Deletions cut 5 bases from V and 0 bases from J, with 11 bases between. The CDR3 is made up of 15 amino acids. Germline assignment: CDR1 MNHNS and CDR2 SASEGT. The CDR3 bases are TGTGCCAGCAGTCCGGACAGACCCTCTGGAAACACCATATATTTT. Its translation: CASSPDRPSGNTIYF.

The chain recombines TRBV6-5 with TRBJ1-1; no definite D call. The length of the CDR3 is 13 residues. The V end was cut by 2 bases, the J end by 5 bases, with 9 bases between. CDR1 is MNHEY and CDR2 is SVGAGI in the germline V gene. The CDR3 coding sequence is TGTGCCAGCAGTTACGGTAGTCGTACTGAAGCTTTCTTT. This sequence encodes CASSYGSRTEAFF.